The 9 T cell receptor beta chains listed next were all sequenced from one sample in a study of blood T cell repertoires in COVID-19. The assay was immunoSEQ multiplex PCR, and TCRdb's table has in-frame clones only and misses some. This sample has 150,000 or so clones, with 88% found just once. The specimen was PBMCs or T cells enriched from blood (not recorded which). Receptors were obtained from a woman aged 50 to 65 who had recovered from COVID-19.

This clone showed up just a few times. The V gene is TRBV6-4, the J gene TRBJ2-2; TRBD1 might be the D (6 bases). The CDR3 has 15 amino acids. Trimming removed 5 bases at V and 4 bases at J, with 14 bases between. From germline, CDR1 is MRHNA and CDR2 SNTAGT. The CDR3 region is CASSRDKGITGELFF. In DNA, the CDR3 is TGTGCCAGCAGTCGGGACAAGGGGATCACCGGGGAGCTGTTTTTT.

J is TRBJ1-4 and V is TRBV3-1 (or the pseudogene TRBV3-2), with 8 bases matching TRBD1. The CDR3 runs 14 residues. V was clipped by 2 bases and J by 8 bases; unmatched bases: 4. Germline V gene sequence: CDR1 LGHDT, CDR2 YNNKEL (reference sequence). CDR3 bases: TGTGCCAGCAGCCAAACCGGGACAGGCGAAAAACTGTTTTTT. Protein product: CASSQTGTGEKLFF.

The gene calls are TRBV9 and TRBJ2-1; TRBD2 matches at 13 bases. Germline values: CDR1 SGDLS, CDR2 YYNGEE. CDR3 length equals 21 residues. V was pared by 3 bases and J by 1 base, with 16 bases of the junction left unmatched. The CDR3 nucleotides read TGTGCCAGCAGCGCCGGGACTAGCGGGGCCCTCCAACTAGAGTCCTACAATGAGCAGTTCTTC. It is translated as CASSAGTSGALQLESYNEQFF.

The chain joins TRBV6-5 to TRBJ1-2; possibly TRBD1 for D (6 bases). Germline V lookup: CDR1 MNHEY, CDR2 SVGAGI. The CDR3 is 15 residues long. The V end lost 3 bases, the J end lost 6 bases, and 17 bases lay between the germline ends. The CDR3 DNA reads as TGTGCCAGCAGTTATTTGGGGACATCGGAAAATGGCTACACCTTC. Its translation: CASSYLGTSENGYTF.

The chain is built from TRBV24-1 and TRBJ1-5; D may be TRBD1 (6 bases). The V and J ends lost 9 bases and 7 bases respectively, with 18 bases between them. CDR1 and CDR2 (germline): KGHDR, SFDVKD. The length of the CDR3 is 14 residues. The CDR3: CATSAAGDTQPQHF. The CDR3 DNA follows: TGTGCCACCTCCGCGGCAGGGGACACCCAGCCCCAGCATTTT.

A word on this clone: A read error may account for a junction end that differs from germline. The chain has TRBV7-7 and TRBJ2-5; D is undetermined. CDR3 length: 14 residues. Germline CDR1 SSHAT, CDR2 FNYEAQ (reference sequence). In nucleotides, the CDR3 is TGTGCTAGCAGCTTACTTGGAGTCTGGGAGACCCAGTACTTC. This gives the protein CASSLLGVWETQYF.

This clone was recorded once. V and J are TRBV28 and TRBJ1-4, with 11 bases aligning to TRBD1. The CDR3 has 17 residues. CDR1 MDHEN and CDR2 SYDVKM come from the germline V gene. Germline trimming cut 1 base from V and 8 bases from J; bases unmatched to any gene: 9. This CDR3 is CASSLFPGQGAGEKLFF. The CDR3 nucleotides read TGTGCCAGCAGTTTATTCCCCGGACAGGGGGCGGGAGAAAAACTGTTTTTT. Drawing the rest from reference TRBV28 and TRBJ1-4, the complete variable domain is DVKVTQSSRYLVKRTGEKVFLECVQDMDHENMFWYRQDPGLGLRLIYFSYDVKMKEKGDIPEGYSVSREKKERFSLILESASTNQTSMYLCASSLFPGQGAGEKLFFGSGTQLSVL.

The chain joins TRBV7-2 to TRBJ1-2, with TRBD1 matching over 8 bases. The CDR3 is 13 amino acids. Trimming took 4 bases from V and 8 from J; bases not matched to a gene: 6. From germline, CDR1 is SGHTA and CDR2 FQGNSA. The chain's CDR3 is CASSSWTGKGYTF. DNA for the CDR3: TGTGCCAGCAGCTCGTGGACAGGGAAGGGCTACACCTTC.

This chain connects TRBV27 to TRBJ1-5, with 7 nucleotides matching TRBD1. This CDR3 region has 16 residues. CDR1 is MNHEY, CDR2 SMNVEV, per germline (reference sequence). After removal of 3 bases from V and 0 bases from J, the junction contained 5 bases not matched to a gene. Here the CDR3 DNA reads TGTGCCAGCAGTTTGCGAGGGGGCTATAGCAATCAGCCCCAGCATTTT. This gives the protein CASSLRGGYSNQPQHF.